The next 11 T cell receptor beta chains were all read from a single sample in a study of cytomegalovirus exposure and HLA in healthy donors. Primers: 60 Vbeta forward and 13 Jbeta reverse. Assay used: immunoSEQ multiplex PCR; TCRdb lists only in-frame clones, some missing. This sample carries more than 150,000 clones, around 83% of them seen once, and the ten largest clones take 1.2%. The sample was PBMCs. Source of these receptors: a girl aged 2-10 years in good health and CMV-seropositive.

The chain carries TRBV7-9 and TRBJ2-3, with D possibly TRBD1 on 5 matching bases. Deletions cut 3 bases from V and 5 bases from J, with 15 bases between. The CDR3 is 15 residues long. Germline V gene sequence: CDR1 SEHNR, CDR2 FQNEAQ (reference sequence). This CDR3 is CASSFLGDGEDTQYF. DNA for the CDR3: TGTGCCAGCAGCTTTCTAGGGGATGGAGAAGATACGCAGTATTTT.

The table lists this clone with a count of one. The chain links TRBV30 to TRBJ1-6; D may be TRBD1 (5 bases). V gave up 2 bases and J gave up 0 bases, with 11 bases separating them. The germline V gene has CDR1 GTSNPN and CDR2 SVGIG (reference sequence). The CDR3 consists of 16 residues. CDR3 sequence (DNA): TGTGCCTGGAGTAATCAGGGAGGCTCCTATAATTCACCCCTCCACTTT. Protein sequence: CAWSNQGGSYNSPLHF.

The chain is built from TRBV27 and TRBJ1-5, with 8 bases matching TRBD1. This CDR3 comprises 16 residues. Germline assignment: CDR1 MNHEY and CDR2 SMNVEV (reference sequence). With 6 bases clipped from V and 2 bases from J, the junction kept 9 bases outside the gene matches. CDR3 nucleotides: TGTGCCAGCAGCACACAGGGGGGAAGGGGCAATCAGCCCCAGCATTTT. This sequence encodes CASSTQGGRGNQPQHF.

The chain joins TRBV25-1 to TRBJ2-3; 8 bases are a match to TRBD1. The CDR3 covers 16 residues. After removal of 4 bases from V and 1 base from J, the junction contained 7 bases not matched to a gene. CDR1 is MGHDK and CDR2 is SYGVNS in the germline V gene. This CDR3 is CASSGIRDRRTDTQYF. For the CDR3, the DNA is TGTGCCAGCAGTGGCATCCGGGACAGGCGCACAGATACGCAGTATTTT.

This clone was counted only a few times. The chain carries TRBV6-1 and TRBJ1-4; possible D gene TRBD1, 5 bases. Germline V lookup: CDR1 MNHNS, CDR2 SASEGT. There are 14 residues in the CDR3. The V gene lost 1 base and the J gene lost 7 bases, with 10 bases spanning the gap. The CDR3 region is CASSEGRGGEKLFF. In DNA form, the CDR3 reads TGTGCCAGCAGTGAAGGAAGGGGTGGTGAAAAACTGTTTTTT.

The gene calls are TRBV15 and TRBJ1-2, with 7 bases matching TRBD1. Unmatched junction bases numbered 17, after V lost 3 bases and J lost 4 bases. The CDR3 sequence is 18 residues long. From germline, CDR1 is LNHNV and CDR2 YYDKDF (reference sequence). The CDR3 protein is CATSRARDSATGAYGYTF. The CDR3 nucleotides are TGTGCCACCAGCAGGGCCCGGGACAGCGCTACGGGGGCCTATGGCTACACCTTC.

CDR3 protein: CASSNAGTGFNYGYTF. The CDR3 bases are TGTGCCAGCAGCAATGCGGGGACAGGGTTCAACTATGGCTACACCTTC. V usage is TRBV7-8 and J usage is TRBJ1-2; 9 nucleotides align to TRBD1. V shed 5 bases, J shed 2 bases, and the junction held 9 bases outside the gene matches. Germline V lookup: CDR1 SGHVS, CDR2 FQNEAQ. This CDR3 region has 16 residues.

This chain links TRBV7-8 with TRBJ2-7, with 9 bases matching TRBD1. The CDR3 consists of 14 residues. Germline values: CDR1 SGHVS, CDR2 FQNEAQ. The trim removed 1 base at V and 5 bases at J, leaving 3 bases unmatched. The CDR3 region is CASSLGTGVNEQYF. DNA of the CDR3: TGTGCCAGCAGCTTAGGGACAGGGGTCAACGAGCAGTACTTC.

CDR3 sequence reads: CAISLDRESNTIYF. DNA for the CDR3: TGTGCCATCAGCCTCGACAGGGAGAGCAACACCATATATTTT. The gene calls are TRBV10-3 and TRBJ1-3; 7 bases are a match to TRBD1. The CDR3 runs to 14 residues. The germline V gene encodes CDR1 ENHRY and CDR2 SYGVKD. V lost 6 bases and J lost 7; bases outside the gene matches: 9.

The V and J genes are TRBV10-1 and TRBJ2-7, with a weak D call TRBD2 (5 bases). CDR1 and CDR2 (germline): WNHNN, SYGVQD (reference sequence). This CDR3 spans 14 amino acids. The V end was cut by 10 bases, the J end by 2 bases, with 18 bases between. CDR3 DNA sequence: TGCGCCACAGCTCTGTGGGAGTGGCCCTACGAGCAGTACTTC. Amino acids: CATALWEWPYEQYF.

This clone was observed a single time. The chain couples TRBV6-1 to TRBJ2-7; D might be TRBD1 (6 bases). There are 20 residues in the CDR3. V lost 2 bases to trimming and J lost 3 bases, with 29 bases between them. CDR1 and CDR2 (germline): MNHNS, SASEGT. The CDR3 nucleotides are TGTGCCAGCAGTGAAATCTTTTATCCCGGCGGACAGAAGAATTTCTACGAGCAGTACTTC. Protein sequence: CASSEIFYPGGQKNFYEQYF.